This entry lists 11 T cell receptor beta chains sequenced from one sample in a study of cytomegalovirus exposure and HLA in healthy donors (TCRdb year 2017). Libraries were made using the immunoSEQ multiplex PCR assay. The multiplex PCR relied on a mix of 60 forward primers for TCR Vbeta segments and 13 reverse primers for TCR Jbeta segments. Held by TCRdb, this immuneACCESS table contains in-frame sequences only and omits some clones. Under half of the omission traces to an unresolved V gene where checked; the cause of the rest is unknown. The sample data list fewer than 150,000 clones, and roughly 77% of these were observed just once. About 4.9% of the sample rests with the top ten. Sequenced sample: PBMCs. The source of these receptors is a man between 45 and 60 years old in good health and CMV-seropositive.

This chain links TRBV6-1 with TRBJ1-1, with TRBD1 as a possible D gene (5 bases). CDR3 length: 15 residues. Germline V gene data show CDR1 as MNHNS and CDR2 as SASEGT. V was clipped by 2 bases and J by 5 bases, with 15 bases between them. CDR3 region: CASSEREGRWTEAFF. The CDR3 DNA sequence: TGTGCCAGCAGTGAACGGGAGGGGAGATGGACTGAAGCTTTCTTT.

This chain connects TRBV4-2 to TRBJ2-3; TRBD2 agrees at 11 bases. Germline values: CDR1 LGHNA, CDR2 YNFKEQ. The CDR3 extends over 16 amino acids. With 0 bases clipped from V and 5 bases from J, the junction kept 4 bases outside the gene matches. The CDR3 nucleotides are TGTGCCAGCAGCCAAGATAGCGGGGGGGCTGGAGATACGCAGTATTTT. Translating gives CASSQDSGGAGDTQYF.

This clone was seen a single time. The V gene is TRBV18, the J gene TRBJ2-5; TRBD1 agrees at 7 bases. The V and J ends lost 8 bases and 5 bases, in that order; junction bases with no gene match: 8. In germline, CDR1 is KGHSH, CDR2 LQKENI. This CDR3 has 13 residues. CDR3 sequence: CASAQGIDETQYF. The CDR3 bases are TGTGCCAGCGCACAGGGGATCGATGAGACCCAGTACTTC.

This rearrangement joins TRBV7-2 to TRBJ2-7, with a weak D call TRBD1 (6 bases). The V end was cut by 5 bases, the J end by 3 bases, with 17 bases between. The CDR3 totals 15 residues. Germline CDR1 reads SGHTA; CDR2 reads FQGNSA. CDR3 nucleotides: TGTGCCAGCAGCGTAACAGGGTCCTCCGACTACGAGCAGTACTTC. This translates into CASSVTGSSDYEQYF.

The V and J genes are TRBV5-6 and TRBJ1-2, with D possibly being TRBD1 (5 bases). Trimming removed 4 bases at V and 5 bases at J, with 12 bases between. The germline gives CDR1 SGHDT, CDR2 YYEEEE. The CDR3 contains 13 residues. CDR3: CASSRGEKYGYTF. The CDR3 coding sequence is TGTGCCAGCAGCCGGGGGGAAAAGTATGGCTACACCTTC.

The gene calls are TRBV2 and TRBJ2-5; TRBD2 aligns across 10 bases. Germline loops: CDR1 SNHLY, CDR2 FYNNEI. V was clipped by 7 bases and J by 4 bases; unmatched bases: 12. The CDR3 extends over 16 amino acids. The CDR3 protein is CASTEGLAGASETQYF. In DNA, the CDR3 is TGTGCCAGCACCGAAGGGCTAGCGGGAGCTTCAGAGACCCAGTACTTC.

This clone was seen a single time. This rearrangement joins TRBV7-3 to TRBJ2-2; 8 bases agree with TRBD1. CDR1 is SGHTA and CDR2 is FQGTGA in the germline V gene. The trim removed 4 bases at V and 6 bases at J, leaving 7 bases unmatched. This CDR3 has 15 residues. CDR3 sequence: CASSSQGAWAGELFF. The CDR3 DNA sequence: TGTGCCAGCAGCTCCCAGGGGGCGTGGGCCGGGGAGCTGTTTTTT.

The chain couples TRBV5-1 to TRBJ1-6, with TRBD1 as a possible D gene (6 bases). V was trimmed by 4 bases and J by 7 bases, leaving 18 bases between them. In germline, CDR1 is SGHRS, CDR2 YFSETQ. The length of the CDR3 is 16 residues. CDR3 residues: CASSLGTGSPNSPLHF. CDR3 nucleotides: TGCGCCAGCAGCCTGGGAACAGGGTCACCCAATTCACCCCTCCACTTT.

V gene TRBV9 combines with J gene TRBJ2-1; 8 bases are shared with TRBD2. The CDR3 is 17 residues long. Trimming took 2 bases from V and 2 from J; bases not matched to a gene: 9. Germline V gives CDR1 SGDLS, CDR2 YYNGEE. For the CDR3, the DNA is TGTGCCAGCAGCGTCAGGCATAGCGGGGTCGCCTACAATGAGCAGTTCTTC. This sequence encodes CASSVRHSGVAYNEQFF.

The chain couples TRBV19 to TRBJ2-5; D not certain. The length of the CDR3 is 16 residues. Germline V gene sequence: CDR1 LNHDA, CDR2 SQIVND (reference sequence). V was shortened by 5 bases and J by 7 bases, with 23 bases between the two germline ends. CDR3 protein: CASSSSPSLRSGTQYF. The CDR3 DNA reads TGTGCCAGTAGTTCCAGCCCCTCCCTGCGGTCGGGGACCCAGTACTTC.

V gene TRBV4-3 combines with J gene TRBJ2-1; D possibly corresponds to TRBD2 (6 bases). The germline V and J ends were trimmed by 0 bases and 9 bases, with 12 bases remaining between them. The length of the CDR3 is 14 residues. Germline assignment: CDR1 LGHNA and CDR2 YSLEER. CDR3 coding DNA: TGCGCCAGCAGCCAAGATCGGACTACGGCTGAGCAGTTCTTC. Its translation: CASSQDRTTAEQFF.